Following are 27 T cell receptor beta chains from one sample sequenced in a study of shared clonotypes between healthy human individuals. TCRdb keeps only in-frame clones here, not all; method: immunoSEQ multiplex PCR. This sample has about 2.2 million clones, with about 92% found just once. Terminally differentiated effector memory CD45RA+ cells were excluded by CCR7 positive selection of CD45RO-negative cells. Sequenced: naive CD8+ T cells from PBMCs. The receptor set was obtained from a man aged 18 to 30 in good health. Some clones in this sample may be carry-over from other donors' samples.

The V call is TRBV6-1, the J call TRBJ2-2; D unclear. Germline V lookup: CDR1 MNHNS, CDR2 SASEGT. The CDR3 sequence is 15 residues long. V gave up 6 bases and J gave up 4 bases, with 15 bases separating them. In DNA, the CDR3 is TGTGCCAGCAGAGAGACCGGCGGCCTCACCGGGGAGCTGTTTTTT. Amino acids: CASRETGGLTGELFF.

V and J are TRBV28 and TRBJ2-5; the match to TRBD2 covers 8 bases. This CDR3 contains 15 residues. Germline CDR1 is MDHEN and CDR2 is SYDVKM. With 3 bases clipped from V and 1 base from J, the junction kept 4 bases outside the gene matches. The CDR3 spells CASSFPREAQETQYF. The DNA for the CDR3 is TGTGCCAGCAGTTTCCCGCGGGAGGCCCAAGAGACCCAGTACTTC. The full variable domain, its missing parts supplied by reference TRBV28 and TRBJ2-5, is DVKVTQSSRYLVKRTGEKVFLECVQDMDHENMFWYRQDPGLGLRLIYFSYDVKMKEKGDIPEGYSVSREKKERFSLILESASTNQTSMYLCASSFPREAQETQYFGPGTRLLVL.

The chain joins TRBV11-2 to TRBJ2-6; D is unresolved. CDR3 size: 14 residues. The V end was cut by 4 bases, the J end by 2 bases, with 6 bases between. Germline V lookup: CDR1 SGHAT, CDR2 FQNNGV. CDR3 in amino acids: CASSSRPGANVLTF. The CDR3 DNA sequence: TGTGCCAGCAGCTCCAGACCTGGGGCCAACGTCCTGACTTTC.

This rearrangement joins TRBV29-1 to TRBJ2-7; D not resolved. This CDR3 is built from 12 residues. The germline V gene has CDR1 SQVTM and CDR2 ANQGSEA. V lost 4 bases and J lost 2, with 9 bases in between. The CDR3 is CSVASIAYEQYF. The CDR3 nucleotides read TGCAGCGTTGCTTCGATTGCCTACGAGCAGTACTTC.

This chain links TRBV9 with TRBJ2-7; the match to TRBD1 covers 11 bases. V shed 3 bases and J 4 bases; nucleotides not matched to a gene: 9. Germline V gene lookup returns CDR1 SGDLS and CDR2 YYNGEE. The CDR3 extends over 16 amino acids. CDR3 sequence reads: CASSASRDRGSYEQYF. For the CDR3, the DNA is TGTGCCAGCAGCGCGTCGAGGGACAGGGGGTCATACGAGCAGTACTTC.

CDR3 DNA sequence: TGTGCCAGCATCGGGCAGCCGTACCTACCTAATGAAAAACTGTTTTTT. Translated, it gives CASIGQPYLPNEKLFF. This chain connects TRBV7-9 to TRBJ1-4; D not resolved. The CDR3 runs to 16 residues. Trimming left V 7 bases short and J 3 bases short, with 18 bases between. Germline V gene sequence: CDR1 SEHNR, CDR2 FQNEAQ (reference sequence).

This clone came up once. The J gene is TRBJ2-1, the V gene TRBV5-6; 9 bases match TRBD1. The CDR3 runs 16 residues. The J segment lost 6 bases and the V segment lost 1 base, leaving 8 bases of the junction unmatched. CDR1 and CDR2 from the germline V gene are SGHDT and YYEEEE. Written as DNA, the CDR3 is TGTGCCAGCAGCTTGACTCCGACAGGGGGAGTCAATGAGCAGTTCTTC. Protein product: CASSLTPTGGVNEQFF.

The chain recombines TRBV7-6 with TRBJ2-7; 10 bases map to TRBD2. The CDR3 contains 17 residues. Trimming removed 5 bases from V and 4 bases from J; junction bases left unmatched: 14. Germline-derived CDR1 and CDR2 are SGHVS and FNYEAQ. The CDR3 is CASSPLAGENLRYEQYF. CDR3 DNA sequence: TGTGCCAGCAGCCCTCTAGCGGGAGAAAACCTACGGTACGAGCAGTACTTC.

The chain recombines TRBV27 with TRBJ1-3; TRBD1 is a possible D gene (6 bases). V shed 6 bases and J shed 3 bases, with 24 bases lying between them. CDR3 size: 18 residues. Germline-derived CDR1 and CDR2 are MNHEY and SMNVEV (reference sequence). The DNA of the CDR3 is TGTGCCAGCAGAGGTACGCCGGGGGGCAGGGGAGTTGGAAACACCATATATTTT. Translating gives CASRGTPGGRGVGNTIYF.

The genes are TRBV6-1 and TRBJ2-3, with 7 bases fitting TRBD1. In germline, CDR1 is MNHNS, CDR2 SASEGT. The CDR3 consists of 17 residues. V dropped 4 bases and J dropped 2; count of bases not matched to a gene: 12. In DNA form, the CDR3 reads TGTGCCAGCAGTGGGAAGAACTCTCAGGGGGTCACAGATACGCAGTATTTT. It is translated as CASSGKNSQGVTDTQYF.

This sequence joins TRBV6-5 and TRBJ1-2, with TRBD1 matching 9 bases. The germline CDR1 and CDR2 sequences are MNHEY and SVGAGI. V lost 2 bases and J lost 3; bases outside the gene matches: 1. This CDR3 is built from 14 residues. The CDR3, as DNA: TGTGCCAGCAGTTACGGACAGGGGCACTATGGCTACACCTTC. This codes for CASSYGQGHYGYTF.

The chain combines TRBV30 with TRBJ2-1; no reliable D call. CDR1 and CDR2 from the germline V gene are GTSNPN and SVGIG (reference sequence). The CDR3 has 13 residues. The germline V and J ends were trimmed by 1 base and 3 bases, with 7 bases remaining between them. The CDR3 loop is CAWSEGFYNEQFF. The CDR3 DNA sequence: TGTGCCTGGAGTGAGGGATTCTACAATGAGCAGTTCTTC. Looking up the rest from reference TRBV30 and TRBJ2-1 gives the full variable domain: SQTIHQWPATLVQPVGSPLSLECTVEGTSNPNLYWYRQAAGRGLQLLFYSVGIGQISSEVPQNLSASRPQDRQFILSSKKLLLSDSGFYLCAWSEGFYNEQFFGPGTRLTVL.

CDR3 sequence: CASSLGLGGRTDTQYF. The CDR3, as DNA: TGCGCCAGCAGCTTGGGGTTGGGCGGGAGAACAGATACGCAGTATTTT. This rearrangement joins TRBV5-1 to TRBJ2-3; 7 positions agree with TRBD2. The CDR3 consists of 16 residues. V dropped 0 bases and J dropped 3; count of bases not matched to a gene: 7. The germline gives CDR1 SGHRS, CDR2 YFSETQ.

V and J are TRBV27 and TRBJ1-2, with D maybe TRBD1 (6 bases). CDR3 length: 14 residues. In germline, CDR1 is MNHEY, CDR2 SMNVEV (reference sequence). The V end was cut by 3 bases, the J end by 3 bases, with 11 bases between. The DNA for the CDR3 is TGTGCCAGCAGTTTTTCGGAGGGGGACTATGGCTACACCTTC. This encodes CASSFSEGDYGYTF.

The CDR3 here is CASGQDNEQFF. The CDR3 nucleotides are TGTGCCAGCGGACAAGACAATGAGCAGTTCTTC. The V call is TRBV7-9, the J call TRBJ2-1; weak D call: TRBD1 (5 bases). The CDR3 sequence is 11 residues long. Germline V lookup: CDR1 SEHNR, CDR2 FQNEAQ (reference sequence). V lost 8 bases to trimming and J lost 5 bases, with 7 bases between them.

The chain joins TRBV28 to TRBJ1-5, with D tentatively TRBD1 (6 bases). The CDR3 contains 13 residues. Trimming cost V 2 bases and J 10 bases, with 12 bases left between them. Germline CDR1 is MDHEN and CDR2 is SYDVKM. This CDR3 is CASSLLPGHPQHF. CDR3 DNA: TGTGCCAGCAGTTTACTTCCGGGACATCCCCAGCATTTT.

The chain has TRBV9 and TRBJ2-6, with D unresolved. CDR1 is SGDLS and CDR2 is YYNGEE in the germline V gene. This CDR3 spans 14 amino acids. V lost 0 bases and J lost 4, with 5 bases in between. The CDR3 DNA reads TGTGCCAGCAGCGTAGGAATCGGGGCCAACGTCCTGACTTTC. This codes for CASSVGIGANVLTF. The variable domain in full, with the rest retrieved from reference TRBV9 and TRBJ2-6, is DSGVTQTPKHLITATGQRVTLRCSPRSGDLSVYWYQQSLDQGLQFLIQYYNGEERAKGNILERFSAQQFPDLHSELNLSSLELGDSALYFCASSVGIGANVLTFGAGSRLTVL.

V and J are TRBV13 and TRBJ2-1; 12 bases line up with TRBD2. The junction had 2 bases not matched to a gene; V was cut back by 5 bases and J by 6 bases. The CDR3 has 14 amino acids. From germline, CDR1 is PRHDT and CDR2 FYEKMQ (reference sequence). CDR3 in amino acids: CASSLAGGANEQFF. In DNA, the CDR3 is TGTGCCAGCAGCCTAGCGGGAGGGGCCAATGAGCAGTTCTTC.

The chain uses TRBV27 and TRBJ1-2; maybe TRBD1 (5 bases). The germline CDR1 and CDR2 sequences are MNHEY and SMNVEV (reference sequence). The ends were cut back, 3 bases at V and 0 bases at J, with 17 bases in the middle. The CDR3 consists of 17 residues. CDR3: CASSFITQGPANYGYTF. DNA for the CDR3: TGTGCCAGCAGTTTTATTACGCAGGGCCCAGCTAACTATGGCTACACCTTC.

The chain links TRBV27 to TRBJ2-1; TRBD2 matches 15 bases. With 3 bases clipped from V and 6 bases from J, the junction kept 9 bases outside the gene matches. Germline V gene lookup returns CDR1 MNHEY and CDR2 SMNVEV (reference sequence). The CDR3 totals 18 residues. CDR3 bases: TGTGCCAGCAGTTTGCTCGGACTAGCGGGAGGGCCCATCAATGAGCAGTTCTTC. Translating gives CASSLLGLAGGPINEQFF.

The chain's CDR3 is CASTVPSRATEAFF. The CDR3 DNA is TGTGCCAGCACCGTCCCTAGCAGGGCCACTGAAGCTTTCTTT. This chain joins TRBV7-6 and TRBJ1-1, with D perhaps TRBD1 (5 bases). Germline CDR1 is SGHVS and CDR2 is FNYEAQ. This CDR3 is built from 14 residues. V lost 7 bases and J 4 bases, leaving 16 bases between the germline ends.

V is TRBV28 and J is TRBJ2-2, with D perhaps TRBD1 (6 bases). In germline, CDR1 is MDHEN, CDR2 SYDVKM. This CDR3 comprises 14 residues. V was pared by 10 bases and J by 0 bases, with 12 bases between. The CDR3: CATEGTSNTGELFF. The CDR3 DNA follows: TGTGCCACCGAAGGGACATCGAACACCGGGGAGCTGTTTTTT.

Notes on this clone: Within the sample, other DNA sequences also encode this same CDR3. The CDR3 DNA reads TGTGCCAGCAGCCTTGTCACCGGGGAGCTGTTTTTT. Encoded protein: CASSLVTGELFF. V gene TRBV2 combines with J gene TRBJ2-2, with D uncertain. The CDR3 consists of 12 residues. The ends were cut back, 6 bases at V and 4 bases at J, with 6 bases in the middle. Germline lookup yields CDR1 SNHLY and CDR2 FYNNEI.

The chain is built from TRBV19 and TRBJ2-3; 9 bases map to TRBD1. Looked up from germline, CDR1 is LNHDA and CDR2 is SQIVND (reference sequence). The trim removed 5 bases at V and 5 bases at J, leaving 5 bases unmatched. The CDR3 runs 14 residues. The DNA of the CDR3 is TGTGCCAGTAGTGGGGGACAGGGCGGAGATACGCAGTATTTT. This sequence encodes CASSGGQGGDTQYF.

V gene TRBV13 combines with J gene TRBJ2-7; 7 bases fit TRBD1. The CDR3 covers 16 residues. Germline V gene lookup returns CDR1 PRHDT and CDR2 FYEKMQ (reference sequence). The V segment lost 1 base and the J segment 0 bases; nucleotides outside the gene matches: 6. CDR3 protein: CASSLDRQGSSYEQYF. CDR3 in DNA: TGTGCCAGCAGCTTAGATAGACAGGGCAGCTCCTACGAGCAGTACTTC.

The V call is TRBV27, the J call TRBJ2-1, with TRBD2 matching over 8 bases. Per germline, CDR1 MNHEY and CDR2 SMNVEV (reference sequence). The CDR3 totals 17 residues. V shed 0 bases, J shed 1 base, and the junction held 5 bases outside the gene matches. The CDR3 DNA follows: TGTGCCAGCAGTTTATCGATCGGACTAGCATCCTACAATGAGCAGTTCTTC. Residues: CASSLSIGLASYNEQFF.

The chain joins TRBV27 to TRBJ1-5; D ambiguous. The CDR3 has 15 residues. The germline CDR1 and CDR2 sequences are MNHEY and SMNVEV (reference sequence). V shed 8 bases and J shed 1 base, with 15 bases lying between them. CDR3 loop: CASWSPDQSNQPQHF. Here the CDR3 DNA reads TGTGCCAGCTGGTCTCCGGACCAGAGCAATCAGCCCCAGCATTTT.